Presented here are 10 T cell receptor beta chains from one specimen sequenced in a study of OX40 agonist ivuxolimab in advanced cancers. Clones were sequenced by immunoSEQ multiplex PCR, and TCRdb holds only the in-frame ones, with some missing. The profile shows around 62,000 clones, about 85% of them singletons. The material sequenced was CD4+ or CD8+ T cells sorted from blood, taken in a trial of the OX40 agonist ivuxolimab. These receptors came from an adult with an advanced solid tumor such as melanoma, head and neck, liver or kidney cancer.

V usage is TRBV19 and J usage is TRBJ1-3; 7 nucleotides match TRBD1. Germline CDR1 is LNHDA and CDR2 is SQIVND (reference sequence). Trimming took 0 bases from V and 4 from J; bases not matched to a gene: 6. CDR3 size: 16 residues. CDR3 in amino acids: CASSIEGQSAGNTIYF. CDR3 coding DNA: TGTGCCAGTAGTATAGAGGGACAGTCAGCAGGAAACACCATATATTTT. Full variable domain (rest looked up from reference TRBV19 and TRBJ1-3): DGGITQSPKYLFRKEGQNVTLSCEQNLNHDAMYWYRQDPGQGLRLIYYSQIVNDFQKGDIAEGYSVSREKKESFPLTVTSAQKNPTAFYLCASSIEGQSAGNTIYFGEGSWLTVV.

The CDR3 is CASSLGQGAALHYNEQFF. The CDR3, as DNA: TGTGCCAGCAGCCTAGGACAGGGGGCGGCCCTGCATTACAATGAGCAGTTCTTC. The V call is TRBV11-2, the J call TRBJ2-1; 11 bases agree with TRBD1. J was trimmed by 4 bases and V by 5 bases; bases with no gene match: 13. From germline, CDR1 is SGHAT and CDR2 FQNNGV. CDR3 length: 18 amino acids.

This chain uses TRBV5-1 with TRBJ2-5; 11 bases agree with TRBD1. The CDR3 has 16 amino acids. The germline CDR1 and CDR2 sequences are SGHRS and YFSETQ. After removal of 4 bases from V and 5 bases from J, the junction contained 10 bases not matched to a gene. The CDR3 reads CASSTTGTGGRETQYF. The CDR3 nucleotides read TGCGCCAGCAGCACGACCGGGACAGGGGGAAGGGAGACCCAGTACTTC.

The genes are TRBV4-2 and TRBJ2-7; D remains unclear. Germline V gene lookup returns CDR1 LGHNA and CDR2 YNFKEQ. The ends were cut back, 0 bases at V and 2 bases at J, with 5 bases in the middle. The CDR3 runs 13 residues. This CDR3 reads CASSQDRTYEQYF. The CDR3 DNA reads TGTGCCAGCAGCCAAGATCGCACCTACGAGCAGTACTTC.

The V gene is TRBV7-2, the J gene TRBJ1-1; unclear D gene. In germline, CDR1 is SGHTA, CDR2 FQGNSA. The ends were cut back, 5 bases at V and 8 bases at J, with 12 bases in the middle. CDR3 size: 12 residues. CDR3 sequence (DNA): TGTGCCAGCAGCCCCCGTAGAGAGGAAGCTTTCTTT. It is translated as CASSPRREEAFF.

The chain is built from TRBV5-4 and TRBJ2-7; 9 bases match TRBD1. V dropped 1 base and J dropped 3; count of bases not matched to a gene: 11. The CDR3 has 17 amino acids. Germline loops: CDR1 SGHNT, CDR2 YYREEE (reference sequence). The CDR3, as DNA: TGTGCCAGCAGCTTGTCAGCTACCGGGACAGGGCTCTACGAGCAGTACTTC. Protein product: CASSLSATGTGLYEQYF.

The chain combines TRBV29-1 with TRBJ2-5; 8 bases fit TRBD2. This CDR3 has 12 amino acids. Looked up from germline, CDR1 is SQVTM and CDR2 is ANQGSEA. Losses at the gene ends were 4 bases for V and 2 bases for J; bases not matched to a gene: 0. For the CDR3, the DNA is TGCAGCGTTGCGGGAGGGCAAGAGACCCAGTACTTC. Translating gives CSVAGGQETQYF.

V and J are TRBV6-5 and TRBJ1-3; no firm D call. The germline V gene has CDR1 MNHEY and CDR2 SVGAGI. This CDR3 is built from 13 residues. V was shortened by 5 bases and J by 4 bases, with 9 bases between the two germline ends. The CDR3 spells CASSPYLGNTIYF. In nucleotides, the CDR3 is TGTGCCAGCAGTCCCTACTTAGGAAACACCATATATTTT.

The V and J genes are TRBV4-3 and TRBJ1-2, with 7 bases that match TRBD1. CDR3 length: 15 amino acids. Germline-derived CDR1 and CDR2 are LGHNA and YSLEER. V lost 0 bases to trimming and J lost 7 bases; unmatched junction nucleotides: 8. Written as DNA, the CDR3 is TGCGCCAGCAGCCAAGAAGGGGGCAGGGTCTCTGGCTACACCTTC. Protein: CASSQEGGRVSGYTF.

The V call is TRBV12-2, the J call TRBJ1-1. TRBV12-2 is given as a pseudogene. The CDR3 loop spans 16 amino acids. CDR3 DNA: TGTGCAAGTCGCTTACCCCCGGTAGCGGTTTCCACTGAAGCTTTCTTT. The encoded protein is CASRLPPVAVSTEAFF.